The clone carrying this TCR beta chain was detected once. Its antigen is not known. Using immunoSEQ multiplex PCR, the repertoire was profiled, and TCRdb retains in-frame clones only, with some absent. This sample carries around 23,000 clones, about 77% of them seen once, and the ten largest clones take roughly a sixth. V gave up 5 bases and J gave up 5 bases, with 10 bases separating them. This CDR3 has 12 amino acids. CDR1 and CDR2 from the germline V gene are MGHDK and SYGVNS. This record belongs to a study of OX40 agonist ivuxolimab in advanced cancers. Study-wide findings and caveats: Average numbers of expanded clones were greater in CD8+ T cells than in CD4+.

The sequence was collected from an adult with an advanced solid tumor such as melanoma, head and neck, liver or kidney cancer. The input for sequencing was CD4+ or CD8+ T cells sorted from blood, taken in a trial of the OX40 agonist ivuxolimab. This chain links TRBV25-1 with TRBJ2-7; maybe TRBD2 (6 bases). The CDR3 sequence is CASSKLANEQYF. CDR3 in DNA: TGTGCCAGCAGTAAACTAGCCAACGAGCAGTACTTC.